The subject of this entry is one T cell receptor (beta chain). Original processing notes: Amplification from reference gene primers served as the basis for estimated nucleated cell counts. TCRdb's copy holds only in-frame clones and misses some; the assay was immunoSEQ multiplex PCR. The V and J calls and clone size were taken over from that table, and D and trimming were inferred from the DNA. The data show roughly 48,000 clones, with approximately 85% seen just once and 7% to 8.5% held by the top ten. This specimen belongs to a study of blood T cell repertoires in COVID-19. Turning to the study itself: In each case, the material was cDNA or gDNA derived from T cells, B-cell-depleted T cells, or PBMCs.

The material sequenced was peripheral blood. The TCR sequence derives from a man aged 35 to 55 with acute or convalescent COVID-19.

CDR3 residues: CASSIGTSGSTDTQYF. The DNA for the CDR3 is TGCGCCAGCAGTATAGGGACTAGCGGTAGCACAGATACGCAGTATTTT. This chain links TRBV5-1 with TRBJ2-3; 11 nucleotides line up with TRBD2. This CDR3 is 16 amino acids long. Germline lookup yields CDR1 SGHRS and CDR2 YFSETQ. The V and J ends lost 5 bases and 0 bases, in that order; junction bases with no gene match: 5.